This T cell receptor beta chain was sequenced for a study of blood T cell repertoires in COVID-19. The wider study: Spain, Italy and the United States supplied samples that represented acute and convalescent COVID-19. PBMCs, B-cell-depleted T cells, or T cells were the source of the cDNA or gDNA that made up the material.

The method was immunoSEQ multiplex PCR; TCRdb's version includes in-frame clones alone and lacks a portion of them. The data show approximately 180,000 clones, 80% to 90% seen once. J lost 3 bases, V lost 6 bases, and 12 bases had no gene match. The CDR3 loop spans 17 amino acids. Germline V gene lookup returns CDR1 MNHEY and CDR2 SMNVEV (reference sequence). The TCR originated in a man in his 60s with acute or convalescent COVID-19. The sequenced sample was peripheral blood. The rearrangement joins TRBV27 to TRBJ2-5; 11 bases match TRBD2. CDR3 nucleotides: TGTGCCAGCAGCCCGCTAGCGGGAGGCTTCATTGAAGAGACCCAGTACTTC. Translating gives CASSPLAGGFIEETQYF.